The 2 T cell receptor beta chains below come from one sample, sequenced in a study of OX40 agonist ivuxolimab in advanced cancers. Data came from immunoSEQ multiplex PCR; TCRdb stores just in-frame clones and leaves some out. The data hold some 70,000 clones, with 88% observed a single time. The sequencing used CD4+ or CD8+ T cells sorted from blood, collected in a trial of the OX40 agonist ivuxolimab. The receptors were sampled from an adult with an advanced solid tumor such as melanoma, head and neck, liver or kidney cancer.

The chain links TRBV29-1 to TRBJ2-3, with D tentatively TRBD1 (6 bases). Trimming pared 5 bases from V and 2 bases from J, leaving 14 bases between. The CDR3 contains 14 residues. The germline V gene encodes CDR1 SQVTM and CDR2 ANQGSEA. CDR3 sequence: CSVSRGQITDTQYF. The CDR3, as DNA: TGCAGCGTTTCTCGGGGACAAATCACAGATACGCAGTATTTT.

V gene TRBV7-2 combines with J gene TRBJ1-1; D gene uncertain. CDR3 length: 17 amino acids. The V gene's germline CDR1 is SGHTA and CDR2 FQGNSA. V was cut by 1 base and J by 1 base, with 16 bases left in between. As DNA, the CDR3 is TGTGCCAGCAGCTTAGGAGGGAGAGCCCTACCGAACACTGAAGCTTTCTTT. It specifies CASSLGGRALPNTEAFF.